What follows describes a single T cell receptor (beta chain). Its matching antigen is unknown. This sample was included in a study of metastatic and nonmetastatic thyroid tumors. Study-level information: Both malignant and benign thyroid patients supplied peripheral blood and tumor or nodule tissue samples, across which the repertoires of these patients were then compared. The study, taken as a whole, reports: As reported, TCR beta diversity in blood and tumor was significantly higher in malignant thyroid tumors than in benign nodules.

Not a single patient had been given any form of treatment at any point before undergoing thyroid surgery. Authors' methods: The authors used CDR3 differences across clinicopathological groups to build a distant-metastasis classifier for papillary thyroid cancer. TCRdb re-analyzed the PCR reads using MiXCR. None of the V and J calls come from the authors' own analysis; TCRdb made them. The sample contains tens of thousands of clones, approximately 19% of which appear only once. The sequencing sample was made of blood. This sequence originates from a female donor with papillary thyroid cancer or a benign thyroid nodule (not recorded which). Some clones in this sample may be carry-over from other donors' samples.

The CDR3 region is CASSFTIGLARVEQYF. The CDR3 DNA is TGTGCCAGCAGTTTCACGATCGGACTAGCCCGGGTCGAGCAGTACTTC. This chain joins TRBV6-2 or TRBV6-3 and TRBJ2-7; 8 positions match TRBD2. In germline, CDR1 is MNHEY, CDR2 SVGEGT. There are 16 residues in the CDR3. V lost 4 bases to trimming and J lost 6 bases; unmatched junction nucleotides: 14.